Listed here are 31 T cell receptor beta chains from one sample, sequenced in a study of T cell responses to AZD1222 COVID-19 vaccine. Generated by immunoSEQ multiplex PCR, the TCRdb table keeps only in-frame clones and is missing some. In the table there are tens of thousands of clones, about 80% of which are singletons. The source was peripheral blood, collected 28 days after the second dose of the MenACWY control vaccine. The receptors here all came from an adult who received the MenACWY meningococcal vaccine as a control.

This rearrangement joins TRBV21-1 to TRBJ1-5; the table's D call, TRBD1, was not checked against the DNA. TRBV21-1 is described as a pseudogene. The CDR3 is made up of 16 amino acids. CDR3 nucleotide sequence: TGTGCCAGCAGCAAAGGTCTGACAGGGGTTCCGCAGCCCCAGCATTTT. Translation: CASSKGLTGVPQPQHF.

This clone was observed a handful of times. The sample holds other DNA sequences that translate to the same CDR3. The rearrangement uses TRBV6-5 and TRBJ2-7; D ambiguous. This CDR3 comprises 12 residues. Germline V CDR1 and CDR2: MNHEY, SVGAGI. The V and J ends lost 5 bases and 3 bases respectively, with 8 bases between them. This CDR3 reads CASSPGIYEQYF. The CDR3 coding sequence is TGTGCCAGCAGTCCGGGCATCTACGAGCAGTACTTC.

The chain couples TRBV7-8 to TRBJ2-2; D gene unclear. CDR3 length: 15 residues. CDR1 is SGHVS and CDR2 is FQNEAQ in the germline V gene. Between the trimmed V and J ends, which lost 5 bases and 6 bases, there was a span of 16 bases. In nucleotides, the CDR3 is TGTGCCAGCAGCGACCGAAGGGTAACGGCCGGGGAGCTGTTTTTT. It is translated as CASSDRRVTAGELFF.

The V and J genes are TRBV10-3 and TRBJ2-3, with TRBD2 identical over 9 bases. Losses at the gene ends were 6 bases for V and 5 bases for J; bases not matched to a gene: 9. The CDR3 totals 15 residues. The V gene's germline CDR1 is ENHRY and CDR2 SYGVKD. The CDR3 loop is CAIRTGLAIGDTQYF. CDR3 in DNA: TGTGCCATCAGAACCGGACTAGCGATCGGAGATACGCAGTATTTT.

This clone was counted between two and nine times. CDR3 amino acids: CASSERGVTEAFF. The CDR3 DNA follows: TGCGCCAGCAGTGAGAGGGGGGTAACTGAAGCTTTCTTT. The chain employs TRBV10-2 and TRBJ1-1; a weak D match, TRBD1 (6 bases). The CDR3 covers 13 residues. The V end lost 2 bases, the J end lost 5 bases, and 9 bases lay between the germline ends. Germline CDR1 and CDR2: WSHSY and SAAADI.

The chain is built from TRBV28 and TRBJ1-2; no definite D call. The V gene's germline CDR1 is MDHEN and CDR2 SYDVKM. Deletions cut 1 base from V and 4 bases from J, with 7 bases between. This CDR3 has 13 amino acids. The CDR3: CASSLSAVYGYTF. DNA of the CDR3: TGTGCCAGCAGTTTATCGGCAGTCTATGGCTACACCTTC.

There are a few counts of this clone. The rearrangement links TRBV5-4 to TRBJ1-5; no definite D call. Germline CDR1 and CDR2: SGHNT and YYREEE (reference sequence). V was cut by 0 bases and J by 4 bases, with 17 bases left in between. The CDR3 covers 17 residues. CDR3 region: CASSLGSRGQLNQPQHF. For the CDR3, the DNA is TGTGCCAGCAGCTTGGGCAGTCGGGGTCAATTAAATCAGCCCCAGCATTTT.

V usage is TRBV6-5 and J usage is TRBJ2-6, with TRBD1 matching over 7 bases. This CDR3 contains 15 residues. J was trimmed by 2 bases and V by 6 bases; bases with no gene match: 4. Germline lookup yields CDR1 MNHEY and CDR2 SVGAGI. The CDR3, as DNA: TGTGCCAGCAGCATCACAGGGGCTGGGGCCAACGTCCTGACTTTC. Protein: CASSITGAGANVLTF.

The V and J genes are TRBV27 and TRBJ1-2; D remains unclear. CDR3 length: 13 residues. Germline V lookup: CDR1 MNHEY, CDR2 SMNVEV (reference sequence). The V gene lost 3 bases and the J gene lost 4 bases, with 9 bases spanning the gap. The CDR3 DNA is TGTGCCAGCAGTTTTCAAGGCTTCTATGGCTACACCTTC. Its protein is CASSFQGFYGYTF.

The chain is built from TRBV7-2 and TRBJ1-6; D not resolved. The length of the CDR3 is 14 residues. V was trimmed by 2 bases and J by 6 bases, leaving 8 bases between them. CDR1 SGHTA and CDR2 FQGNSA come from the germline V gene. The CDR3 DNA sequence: TGTGCCAGCAGCTTAAGACAAGCTAATTCACCCCTCCACTTT. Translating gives CASSLRQANSPLHF.

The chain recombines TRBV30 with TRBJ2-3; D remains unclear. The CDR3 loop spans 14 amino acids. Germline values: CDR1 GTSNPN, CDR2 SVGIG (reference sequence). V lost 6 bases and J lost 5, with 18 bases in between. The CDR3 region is CACQPSRAEDTQYF. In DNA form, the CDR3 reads TGTGCCTGCCAACCCTCCCGGGCCGAAGATACGCAGTATTTT.

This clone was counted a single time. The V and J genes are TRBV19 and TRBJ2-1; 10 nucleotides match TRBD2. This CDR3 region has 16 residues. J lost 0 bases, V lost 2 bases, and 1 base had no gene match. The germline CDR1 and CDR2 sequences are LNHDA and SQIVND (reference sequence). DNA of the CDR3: TGTGCCAGTAGTATACTAGCGGGGGTCTCCTACAATGAGCAGTTCTTC. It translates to CASSILAGVSYNEQFF.

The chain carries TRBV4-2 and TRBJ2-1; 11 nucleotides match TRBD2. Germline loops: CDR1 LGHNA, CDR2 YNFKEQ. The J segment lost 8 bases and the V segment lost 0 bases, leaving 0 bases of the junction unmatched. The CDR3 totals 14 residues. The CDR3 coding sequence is TGTGCCAGCAGCCAAGAACTAGCGGGGGATGAGCAGTTCTTC. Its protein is CASSQELAGDEQFF.

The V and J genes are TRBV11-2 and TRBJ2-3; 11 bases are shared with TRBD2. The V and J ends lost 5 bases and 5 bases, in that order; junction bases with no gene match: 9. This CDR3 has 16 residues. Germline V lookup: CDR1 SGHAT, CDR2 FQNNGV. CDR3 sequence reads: CASSLSGRAGLDTQYF. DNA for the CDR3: TGTGCCAGCAGCCTTAGCGGGAGGGCCGGCCTAGATACGCAGTATTTT.

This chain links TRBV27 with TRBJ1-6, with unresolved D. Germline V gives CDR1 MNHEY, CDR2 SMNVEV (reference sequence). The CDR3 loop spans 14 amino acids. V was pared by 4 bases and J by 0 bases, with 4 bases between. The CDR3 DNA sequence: TGTGCCAGCAGTTACGACTCCTATAATTCACCCCTCCACTTT. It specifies CASSYDSYNSPLHF.

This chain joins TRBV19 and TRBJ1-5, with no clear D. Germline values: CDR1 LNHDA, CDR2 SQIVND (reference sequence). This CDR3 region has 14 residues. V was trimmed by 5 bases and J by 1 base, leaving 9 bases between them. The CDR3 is CASSYGESNQPQHF. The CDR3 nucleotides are TGTGCCAGTAGTTATGGGGAGAGCAATCAGCCCCAGCATTTT.

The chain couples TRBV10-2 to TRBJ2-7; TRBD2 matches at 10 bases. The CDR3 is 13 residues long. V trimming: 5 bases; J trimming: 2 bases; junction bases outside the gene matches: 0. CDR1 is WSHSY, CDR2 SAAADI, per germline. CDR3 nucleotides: TGCGCCAGCAGTCTAGCGGGGGCCTACGAGCAGTACTTC. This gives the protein CASSLAGAYEQYF.

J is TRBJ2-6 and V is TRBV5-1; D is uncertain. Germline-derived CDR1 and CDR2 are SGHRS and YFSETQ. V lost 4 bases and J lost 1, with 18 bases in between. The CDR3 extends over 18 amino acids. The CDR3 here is CASSPLSLPRSGANVLTF. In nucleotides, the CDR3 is TGCGCCAGCAGCCCCTTATCCCTACCCCGTTCTGGGGCCAACGTCCTGACTTTC. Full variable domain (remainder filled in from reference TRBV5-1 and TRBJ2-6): KAGVTQTPRYLIKTRGQQVTLSCSPISGHRSVSWYQQTPGQGLQFLFEYFSETQRNKGNFPGRFSGRQFSNSRSEMNVSTLELGDSALYLCASSPLSLPRSGANVLTFGAGSRLTVL.

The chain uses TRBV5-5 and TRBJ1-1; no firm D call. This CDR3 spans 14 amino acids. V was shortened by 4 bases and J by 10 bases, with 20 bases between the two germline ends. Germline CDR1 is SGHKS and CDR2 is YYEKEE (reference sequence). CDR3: CASSRLDVPSGAFF. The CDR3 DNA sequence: TGTGCCAGCAGCCGTTTGGACGTCCCGAGTGGAGCTTTCTTT. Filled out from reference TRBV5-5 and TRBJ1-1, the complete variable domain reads DAGVTQSPTHLIKTRGQQVTLRCSPISGHKSVSWYQQVLGQGPQFIFQYYEKEERGRGNFPDRFSARQFPNYSSELNVNALLLGDSALYLCASSRLDVPSGAFFGQGTRLTVV.

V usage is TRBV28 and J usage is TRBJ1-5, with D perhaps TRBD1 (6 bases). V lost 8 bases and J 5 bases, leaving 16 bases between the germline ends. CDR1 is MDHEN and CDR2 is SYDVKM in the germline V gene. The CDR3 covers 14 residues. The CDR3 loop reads CASGLGALHQPQHF. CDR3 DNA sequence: TGTGCCAGCGGGTTGGGGGCATTGCATCAGCCCCAGCATTTT.

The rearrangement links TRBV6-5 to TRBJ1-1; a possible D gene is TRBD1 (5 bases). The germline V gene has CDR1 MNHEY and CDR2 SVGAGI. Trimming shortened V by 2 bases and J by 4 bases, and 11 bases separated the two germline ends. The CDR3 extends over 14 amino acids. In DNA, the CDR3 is TGTGCCAGCAGTTACAGGGGCCGTGGCACTGAAGCTTTCTTT. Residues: CASSYRGRGTEAFF.

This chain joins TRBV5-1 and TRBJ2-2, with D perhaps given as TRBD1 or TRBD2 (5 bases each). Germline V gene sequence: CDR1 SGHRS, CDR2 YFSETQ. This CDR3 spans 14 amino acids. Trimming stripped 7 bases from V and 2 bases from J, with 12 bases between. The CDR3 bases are TGCGCCAGCCTTAAGGGACCCAACACCGGGGAGCTGTTTTTT. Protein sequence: CASLKGPNTGELFF.

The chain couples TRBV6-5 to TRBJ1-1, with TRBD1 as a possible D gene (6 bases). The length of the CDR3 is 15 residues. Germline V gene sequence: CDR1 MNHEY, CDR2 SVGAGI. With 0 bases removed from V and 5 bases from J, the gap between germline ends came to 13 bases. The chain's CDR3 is CASSYSPGAKTEAFF. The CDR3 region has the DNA TGTGCCAGCAGTTACTCCCCGGGGGCAAAGACTGAAGCTTTCTTT.

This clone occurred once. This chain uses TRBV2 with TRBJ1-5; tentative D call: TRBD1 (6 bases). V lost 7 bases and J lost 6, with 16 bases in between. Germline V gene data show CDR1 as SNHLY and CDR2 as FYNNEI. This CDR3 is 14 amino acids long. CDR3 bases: TGTGCCAGCAACCGAGGGGGGTTCGGTCAGCCCCAGCATTTT. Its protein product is CASNRGGFGQPQHF.

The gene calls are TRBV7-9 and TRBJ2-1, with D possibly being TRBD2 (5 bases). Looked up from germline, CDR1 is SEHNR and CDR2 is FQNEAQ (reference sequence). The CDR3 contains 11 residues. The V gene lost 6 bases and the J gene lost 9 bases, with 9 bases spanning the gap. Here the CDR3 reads CASSVEVEQFF. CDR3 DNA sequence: TGTGCCAGCAGTGTGGAGGTTGAGCAGTTCTTC.

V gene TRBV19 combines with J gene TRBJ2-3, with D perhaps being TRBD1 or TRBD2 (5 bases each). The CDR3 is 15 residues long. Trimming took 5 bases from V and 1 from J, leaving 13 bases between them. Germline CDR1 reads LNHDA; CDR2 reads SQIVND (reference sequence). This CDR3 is CASSSPRDGTDTQYF. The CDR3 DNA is TGTGCCAGTAGTTCCCCCAGGGACGGCACAGATACGCAGTATTTT. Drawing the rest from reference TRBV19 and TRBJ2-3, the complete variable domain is DGGITQSPKYLFRKEGQNVTLSCEQNLNHDAMYWYRQDPGQGLRLIYYSQIVNDFQKGDIAEGYSVSREKKESFPLTVTSAQKNPTAFYLCASSSPRDGTDTQYFGPGTRLTVL.

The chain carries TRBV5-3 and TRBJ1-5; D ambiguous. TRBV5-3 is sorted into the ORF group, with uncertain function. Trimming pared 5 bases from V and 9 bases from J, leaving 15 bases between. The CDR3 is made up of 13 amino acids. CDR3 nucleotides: TGTGCCAGAAGACCCGACGGCGGCGGGCCCCAGCATTTT. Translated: CARRPDGGGPQHF.

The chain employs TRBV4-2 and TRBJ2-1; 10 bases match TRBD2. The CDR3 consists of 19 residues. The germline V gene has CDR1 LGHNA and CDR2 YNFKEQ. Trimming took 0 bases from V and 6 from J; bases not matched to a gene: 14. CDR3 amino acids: CASSQDPLIAGGIFNEQFF. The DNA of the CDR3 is TGTGCCAGCAGCCAAGACCCCCTGATAGCGGGGGGCATTTTCAATGAGCAGTTCTTC.

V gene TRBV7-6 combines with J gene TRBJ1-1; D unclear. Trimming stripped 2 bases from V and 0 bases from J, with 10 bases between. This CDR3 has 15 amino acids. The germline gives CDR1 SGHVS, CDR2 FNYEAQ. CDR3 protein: CASSLSPGLNTEAFF. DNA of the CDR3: TGTGCCAGCAGCTTAAGTCCGGGTCTGAACACTGAAGCTTTCTTT.

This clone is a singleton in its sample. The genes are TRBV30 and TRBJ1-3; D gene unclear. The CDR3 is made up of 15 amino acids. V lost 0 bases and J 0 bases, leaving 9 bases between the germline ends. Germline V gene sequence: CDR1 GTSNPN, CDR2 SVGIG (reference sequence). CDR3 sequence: CAWSVWGSSGNTIYF. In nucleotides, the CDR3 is TGTGCCTGGAGTGTATGGGGAAGCTCTGGAAACACCATATATTTT.

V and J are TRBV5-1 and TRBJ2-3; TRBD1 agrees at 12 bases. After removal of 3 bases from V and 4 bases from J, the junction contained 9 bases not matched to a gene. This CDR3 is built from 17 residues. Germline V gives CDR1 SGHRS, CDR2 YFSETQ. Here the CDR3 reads CASSWEGQGARPDTQYF. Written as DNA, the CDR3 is TGCGCCAGCAGCTGGGAGGGACAGGGGGCGCGACCAGATACGCAGTATTTT.